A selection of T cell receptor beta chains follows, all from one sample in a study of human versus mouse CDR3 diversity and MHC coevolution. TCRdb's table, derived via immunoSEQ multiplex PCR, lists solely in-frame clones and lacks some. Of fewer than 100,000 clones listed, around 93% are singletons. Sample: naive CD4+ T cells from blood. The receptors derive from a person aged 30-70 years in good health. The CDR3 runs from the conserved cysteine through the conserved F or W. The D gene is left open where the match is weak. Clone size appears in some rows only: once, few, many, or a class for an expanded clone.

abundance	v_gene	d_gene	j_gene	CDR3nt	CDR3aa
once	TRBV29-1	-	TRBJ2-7	TGCAGCGGCTCCGAGACAGGCTACGAGCAGTACTTC	CSGSETGYEQYF
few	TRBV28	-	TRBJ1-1	TGTGCCAGCAGTTTTATTCACACTGAAGCTTTCTTT	CASSFIHTEAFF
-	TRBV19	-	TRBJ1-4	TGTGCCAGTAGTTTAGGACCGCCGGGAGCTAATGAAAAACTGTTTTTT	CASSLGPPGANEKLFF
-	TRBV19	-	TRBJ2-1	TGTGCCAGTAGTGCCCCAGTCCTCAATGAGCAGTTCTTC	CASSAPVLNEQFF
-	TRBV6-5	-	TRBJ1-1	TGTGCCAGCAGTCCCCACCGAGAGCTGACTGAAGCTTTCTTT	CASSPHRELTEAFF
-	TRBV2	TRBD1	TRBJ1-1	TGTGCCAGCCGGGAGGGGGCAGGGGGAAACACTGAAGCTTTCTTT	CASREGAGGNTEAFF
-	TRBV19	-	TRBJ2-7	TGTGCCAGTAGTTTCGGCCGGCAGGGGAAGAGCTACGAGCAGTACTTC	CASSFGRQGKSYEQYF
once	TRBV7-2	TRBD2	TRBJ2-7	TGTGCCAGCAGCTCAACTAGCGGGATCTACGAGCAGTACTTC	CASSSTSGIYEQYF
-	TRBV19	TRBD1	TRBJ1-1	TGTGCCAGTAGTGCAGACAGGGACACTGAAGCTTTCTTT	CASSADRDTEAFF
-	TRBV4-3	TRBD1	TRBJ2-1	TGCGCCAGCAGCCAAGATTATCGTAGGACAGGCGCCTACAATGAGCAGTTCTTC	CASSQDYRRTGAYNEQFF
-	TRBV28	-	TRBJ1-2	TGTGCCAGCAGTTTAGTAGTCAGACAAGGCTATGGCTACACCTTC	CASSLVVRQGYGYTF
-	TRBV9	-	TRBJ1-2	TGTGCCAGCAGCGCAGATCTAGGGGGATTTAACTATGGCTACACCTTC	CASSADLGGFNYGYTF
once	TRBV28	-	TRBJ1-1	TGTGCCAGCAGTTTAGTGGGCAAGGGGACTGAAGCTTTCTTT	CASSLVGKGTEAFF
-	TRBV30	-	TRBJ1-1	TGTGCCTGGAGTGTCAGAGGGATTGGGAACACTGAAGCTTTCTTT	CAWSVRGIGNTEAFF
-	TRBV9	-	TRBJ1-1	TGTGCCAGCAGCCCCCAGGGGCAGGTGAACACTGAAGCTTTCTTT	CASSPQGQVNTEAFF
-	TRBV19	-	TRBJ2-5	TGTGCCAGTAGTATAGTTAGCGAGGAGACCCAGTACTTC	CASSIVSEETQYF
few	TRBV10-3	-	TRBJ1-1	TGTGCCATCACGTCAGGAGGGGACACTGAAGCTTTCTTT	CAITSGGDTEAFF
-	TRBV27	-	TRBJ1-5	TGTGCCAGCAGACTATTTTCCGATCAGCCCCAGCATTTT	CASRLFSDQPQHF
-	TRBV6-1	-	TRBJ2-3	TGTGCCAGCAGCCTTTCCGGGGCAGATACGCAGTATTTT	CASSLSGADTQYF
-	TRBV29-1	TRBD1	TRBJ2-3	TGCAGCGTTGATAACCCCCCTTGGACAGGATCAGATACGCAGTATTTT	CSVDNPPWTGSDTQYF
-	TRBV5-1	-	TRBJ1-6	TGCGCCAGCAGCTTGTGGCAGTTCAATTCACCCCTCCACTTT	CASSLWQFNSPLHF
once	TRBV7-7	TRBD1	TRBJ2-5	TGTGCCAGCAGCCGGGACAGGGTTGGGGAGACCCAGTACTTC	CASSRDRVGETQYF
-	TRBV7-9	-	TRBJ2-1	TGTGCCAGCAGCTTACCTGGAGATGAGCAGTTCTTC	CASSLPGDEQFF
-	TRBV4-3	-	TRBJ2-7	TGCGCCAGCAGCCAAGATCCTAGCAGCTACGAGCAGTACTTC	CASSQDPSSYEQYF
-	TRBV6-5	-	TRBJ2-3	TGTGCCAGCAGTTACTCGTGGGGCGACGGCACAGATACGCAGTATTTT	CASSYSWGDGTDTQYF
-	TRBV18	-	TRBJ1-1	TGTGCCAGCTCACCAGGGGCATATACTGAAGCTTTCTTT	CASSPGAYTEAFF
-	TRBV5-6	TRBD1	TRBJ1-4	TGTGCCAGCAGCTTGGCCGGACAGGGGGCGAGGAAACTGTTTTTT	CASSLAGQGARKLFF
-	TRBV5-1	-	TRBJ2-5	TGCGCCAGCAGCTTGCCCCCGCTGGAGGAGACCCAGTACTTC	CASSLPPLEETQYF
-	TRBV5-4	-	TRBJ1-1	TGTGCCAGCAGCTTGGACACGAACACTGAAGCTTTCTTT	CASSLDTNTEAFF